These 15 T cell receptor beta chains came from one sample sequenced in a study of cytomegalovirus exposure and HLA in healthy donors. 13 Jbeta primers and 60 Vbeta primers were used for the PCR. Profiling relied on immunoSEQ multiplex PCR, and the TCRdb table lists in-frame clones only, not all of them. The table includes fewer than 110,000 clones, 60% to 85% detected once. Sequenced sample: PBMCs. The receptors were sampled from a man aged 50 or older in good health and CMV-seropositive.

The chain is built from TRBV2 and TRBJ2-7, with D possibly TRBD2 on 5 matching bases. CDR1 is SNHLY, CDR2 FYNNEI, per germline. Trimming took off 6 bases at V and 7 bases at J, with 10 bases between the two ends. The CDR3 covers 11 residues. CDR3: CASRGSGEQYF. In DNA form, the CDR3 reads TGTGCCAGCAGGGGGAGTGGAGAGCAGTACTTC.

This chain connects TRBV6-6 to TRBJ1-1; D not certain. This CDR3 has 14 amino acids. Germline V gene lookup returns CDR1 MNHNY and CDR2 SVGAGI (reference sequence). Trimming took 6 bases from V and 2 from J, leaving 13 bases between them. The CDR3 here is CASRTDRTNTEAFF. The CDR3, as DNA: TGTGCCAGCAGAACAGATAGGACTAACACTGAAGCTTTCTTT.

V and J are TRBV28 and TRBJ2-7; tentative D call: TRBD2 (5 bases). The CDR3 runs to 14 residues. The V gene's germline CDR1 is MDHEN and CDR2 SYDVKM. V was pared by 9 bases and J by 6 bases, with 21 bases between. The CDR3 nucleotides are TGTGCCAGTGGGTTAGGAACGGGAAAGGCCGAGCAGTACTTC. It translates to CASGLGTGKAEQYF.

The chain employs TRBV6-6 and TRBJ2-3; TRBD2 agrees at 9 bases. V was clipped by 6 bases and J by 5 bases; unmatched bases: 9. The germline CDR1 and CDR2 sequences are MNHNY and SVGAGI (reference sequence). The CDR3 has 15 residues. CDR3 sequence: CASSFSGAGGDTQYF. The CDR3 coding sequence is TGTGCCAGCAGCTTTTCTGGAGCGGGAGGAGATACGCAGTATTTT.

Of note for this clone: Sequence at one end of the junction differs from germline and may be a read error. V gene TRBV27 combines with J gene TRBJ2-1; 14 nucleotides agree with TRBD2. The CDR3 runs to 16 residues. Germline V lookup: CDR1 MNHEY, CDR2 SMNVEV (reference sequence). The CDR3 nucleotides read TGTGCCAGCAGTATATCCGGGACTAGCGGGAGCAATGAGCAGTTCTTC. It codes for CASSISGTSGSNEQFF.

This sequence joins TRBV27 and TRBJ2-3; a weak D match, TRBD1 (6 bases). The CDR3 contains 15 residues. Germline V gene lookup returns CDR1 MNHEY and CDR2 SMNVEV (reference sequence). V shed 5 bases and J shed 0 bases, with 12 bases lying between them. The CDR3 nucleotides read TGTGCCAGCAGTACCTTAAGGGGGAGCACAGATACGCAGTATTTT. This translates into CASSTLRGSTDTQYF.

This clone was recorded a few times. V usage is TRBV30 and J usage is TRBJ1-6; D unresolved. Germline lookup yields CDR1 GTSNPN and CDR2 SVGIG (reference sequence). Trimming took off 0 bases at V and 15 bases at J, with 9 bases between the two ends. The CDR3 consists of 11 residues. The CDR3: CAWSVNRYLHF. CDR3 in DNA: TGTGCCTGGAGTGTAAACCGGTACCTCCACTTT.

The chain recombines TRBV15 with TRBJ2-1, with 10 bases identical to TRBD2. Germline V gives CDR1 LNHNV, CDR2 YYDKDF (reference sequence). The CDR3 totals 16 residues. V trimming: 0 bases; J trimming: 8 bases; junction bases outside the gene matches: 7. The CDR3 region is CATSRDGASGSHEQFF. Here the CDR3 DNA reads TGTGCCACCAGCAGAGATGGAGCTAGCGGGAGCCATGAGCAGTTCTTC.

CDR3 amino acids: CASSQGTGGGETQYF. The DNA for the CDR3 is TGTGCCAGCAGTCAAGGGACAGGGGGGGGAGAGACCCAGTACTTC. The V call is TRBV27, the J call TRBJ2-5, with 11 nucleotides matching TRBD1. The CDR3 loop spans 15 amino acids. Germline trimming cut 5 bases from V and 4 bases from J; bases unmatched to any gene: 6. Germline CDR1 MNHEY, CDR2 SMNVEV (reference sequence).

The rearrangement uses TRBV5-1 and TRBJ2-1, with D unresolved. Between the trimmed V and J ends, which lost 0 bases and 5 bases, there was a span of 3 bases. This CDR3 comprises 12 residues. Germline V gene sequence: CDR1 SGHRS, CDR2 YFSETQ. The CDR3 sequence: CASSLVDNEQFF. CDR3 bases: TGCGCCAGCAGCTTGGTCGACAATGAGCAGTTCTTC.

This clone has only one observation. The chain uses TRBV5-1 and TRBJ2-7, with D maybe TRBD1 (6 bases). The CDR3 runs to 14 residues. Germline CDR1 and CDR2: SGHRS and YFSETQ. V lost 0 bases and J lost 5, with 12 bases in between. The CDR3 is CASSLVQGNNEQYF. CDR3 DNA sequence: TGCGCCAGCAGCTTGGTTCAGGGGAACAACGAGCAGTACTTC.

The J gene is TRBJ2-3, the V gene TRBV14, with 7 bases identical to TRBD2. The CDR3 has 15 amino acids. Germline CDR1 SGHDN, CDR2 FVKESK. The junction had 3 bases not matched to a gene; V was cut back by 0 bases and J by 3 bases. CDR3 in amino acids: CASSQDEGGTDTQYF. DNA of the CDR3: TGTGCCAGCAGCCAAGATGAGGGAGGGACAGATACGCAGTATTTT.

DNA of the CDR3: TGTGCCAGCAGCTTAGCTGGGACACCCAAAGATACGCAGTATTTT. It encodes CASSLAGTPKDTQYF. The gene calls are TRBV7-2 and TRBJ2-3; a weak D match, TRBD1 (6 bases). CDR1 SGHTA and CDR2 FQGNSA come from the germline V gene. The CDR3 totals 15 residues. V lost 0 bases and J 5 bases, leaving 12 bases between the germline ends.

J is TRBJ1-4 and V is TRBV19; TRBD1 is a possible D gene (5 bases). V lost 8 bases and J lost 7, with 14 bases in between. This CDR3 contains 13 residues. Germline CDR1 reads LNHDA; CDR2 reads SQIVND (reference sequence). CDR3 sequence: CASSTGEPEKLFF. DNA of the CDR3: TGTGCCAGTTCTACGGGGGAGCCTGAAAAACTGTTTTTT. Full variable domain (remainder filled in from reference TRBV19 and TRBJ1-4): DGGITQSPKYLFRKEGQNVTLSCEQNLNHDAMYWYRQDPGQGLRLIYYSQIVNDFQKGDIAEGYSVSREKKESFPLTVTSAQKNPTAFYLCASSTGEPEKLFFGSGTQLSVL.

This rearrangement joins TRBV14 to TRBJ2-6; no clear D gene. Germline CDR1 is SGHDN and CDR2 is FVKESK. V lost 1 base and J lost 0, with 4 bases in between. This CDR3 comprises 15 residues. CDR3 sequence: CASSQGSSGANVLTF. CDR3 sequence (DNA): TGTGCCAGCAGCCAAGGCAGCTCTGGGGCCAACGTCCTGACTTTC.